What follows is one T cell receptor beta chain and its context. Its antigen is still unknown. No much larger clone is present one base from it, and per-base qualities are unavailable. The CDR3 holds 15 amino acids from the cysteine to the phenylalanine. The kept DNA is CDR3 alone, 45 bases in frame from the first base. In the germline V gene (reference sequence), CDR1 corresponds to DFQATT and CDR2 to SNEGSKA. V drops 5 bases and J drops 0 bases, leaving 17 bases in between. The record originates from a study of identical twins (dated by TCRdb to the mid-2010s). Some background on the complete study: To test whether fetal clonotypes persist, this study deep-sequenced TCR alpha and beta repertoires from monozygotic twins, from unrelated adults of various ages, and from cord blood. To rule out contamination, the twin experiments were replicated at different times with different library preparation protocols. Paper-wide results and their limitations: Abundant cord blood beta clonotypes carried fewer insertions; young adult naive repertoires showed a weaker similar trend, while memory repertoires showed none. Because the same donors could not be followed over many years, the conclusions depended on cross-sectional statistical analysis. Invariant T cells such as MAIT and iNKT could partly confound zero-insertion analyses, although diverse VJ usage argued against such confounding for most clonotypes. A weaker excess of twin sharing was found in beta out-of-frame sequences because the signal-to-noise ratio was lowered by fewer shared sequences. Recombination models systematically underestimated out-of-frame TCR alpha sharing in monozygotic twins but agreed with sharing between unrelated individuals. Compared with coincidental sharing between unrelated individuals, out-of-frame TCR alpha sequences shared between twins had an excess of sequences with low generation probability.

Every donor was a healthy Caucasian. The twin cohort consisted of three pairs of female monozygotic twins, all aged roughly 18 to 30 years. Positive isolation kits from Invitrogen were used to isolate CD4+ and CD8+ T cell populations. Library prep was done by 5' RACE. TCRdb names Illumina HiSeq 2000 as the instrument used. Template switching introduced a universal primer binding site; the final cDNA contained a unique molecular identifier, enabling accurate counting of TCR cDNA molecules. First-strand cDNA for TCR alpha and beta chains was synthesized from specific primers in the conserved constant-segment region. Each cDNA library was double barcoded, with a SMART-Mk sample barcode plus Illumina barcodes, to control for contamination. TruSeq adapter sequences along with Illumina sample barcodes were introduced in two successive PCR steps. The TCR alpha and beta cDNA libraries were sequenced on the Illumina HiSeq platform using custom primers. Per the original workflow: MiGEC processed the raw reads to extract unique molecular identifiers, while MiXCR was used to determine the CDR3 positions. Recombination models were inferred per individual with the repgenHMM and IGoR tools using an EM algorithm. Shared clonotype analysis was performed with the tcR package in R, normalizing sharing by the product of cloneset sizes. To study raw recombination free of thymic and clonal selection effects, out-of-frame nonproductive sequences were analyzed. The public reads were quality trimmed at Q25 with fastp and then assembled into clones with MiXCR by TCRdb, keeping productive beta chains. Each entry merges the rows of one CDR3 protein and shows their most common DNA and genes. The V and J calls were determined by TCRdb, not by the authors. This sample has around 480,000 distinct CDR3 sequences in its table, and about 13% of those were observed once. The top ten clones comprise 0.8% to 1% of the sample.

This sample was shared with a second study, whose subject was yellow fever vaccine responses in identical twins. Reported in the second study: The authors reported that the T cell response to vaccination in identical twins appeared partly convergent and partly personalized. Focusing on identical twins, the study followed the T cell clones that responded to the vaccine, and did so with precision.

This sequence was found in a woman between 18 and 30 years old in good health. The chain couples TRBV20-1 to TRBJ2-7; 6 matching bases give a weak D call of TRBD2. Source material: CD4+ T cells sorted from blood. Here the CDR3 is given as CSALREITLSYEQYF. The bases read TGCAGTGCTCTACGGGAGATTACCCTCTCCTACGAGCAGTACTTC.